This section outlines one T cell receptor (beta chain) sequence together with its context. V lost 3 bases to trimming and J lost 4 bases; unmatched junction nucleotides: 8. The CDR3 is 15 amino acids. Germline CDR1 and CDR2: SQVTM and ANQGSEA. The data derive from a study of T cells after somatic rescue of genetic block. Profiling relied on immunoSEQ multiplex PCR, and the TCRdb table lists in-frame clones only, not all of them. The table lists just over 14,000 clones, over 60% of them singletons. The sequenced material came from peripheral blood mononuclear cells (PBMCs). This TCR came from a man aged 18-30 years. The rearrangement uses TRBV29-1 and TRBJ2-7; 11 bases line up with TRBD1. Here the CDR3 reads CSVDHRGQGGYEQYF. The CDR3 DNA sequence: TGCAGCGTTGATCATAGGGGACAGGGGGGATACGAGCAGTACTTC.